These T cell receptor beta chains were read from a single sample in a study of radiotherapy plus CTLA-4 blockade in lung cancer. Assay used: immunoSEQ multiplex PCR; TCRdb lists only in-frame clones, some missing. The table records fewer than 150,000 clones, approximately 80% of them present only once. The source was peripheral blood, collected from a patient treated with radiotherapy plus ipilimumab. These receptors were collected from a human donor with non-small cell lung cancer who had a partial response to radiotherapy plus ipilimumab. The CDR3 runs from the conserved cysteine through the conserved F or W. Each record gives: V gene, clone size, J gene, CDR3 length, D gene, CDR3 DNA, CDR3 protein. A D gene is named only where the DNA matches it firmly. Clone size is not always given. Where it is, it says once, few, many or a class for expanded clones.

TRBV6-1	.	TRBJ2-1	14	.	TGTGCCAGCTTGGCACTAGCAGGTGGCAATGAGCAGTTCTTC	CASLALAGGNEQFF
TRBV2	.	TRBJ1-5	15	TRBD1	TGTGCCAGCAGTTCCGGGGACAGGCGTCCCCTGCCCCAGCATTTT	CASSSGDRRPLPQHF
TRBV30	.	TRBJ1-6	14	TRBD1	TGTGCCTGGAGTGTAGGACAGGAGGGTTCACCCCTCCACTTT	CAWSVGQEGSPLHF
TRBV6-5	.	TRBJ2-3	15	TRBD1	TGTGCCAGCAGCCCACAGGGGGCAGTCGGAGATACGCAGTATTTT	CASSPQGAVGDTQYF
TRBV18	few	TRBJ2-2	15	.	TGTGCCAGCTCACCGACCAAGGTAGCCACCGGGGAGCTGTTTTTT	CASSPTKVATGELFF
TRBV19	.	TRBJ1-1	16	.	TGTGCCAGTAGTTCCAAATCGGGACACCTGAACACTGAAGCTTTCTTT	CASSSKSGHLNTEAFF
TRBV11-2	.	TRBJ2-7	14	.	TGTGCCAGCAGCTTAGGGGGCAACTCCTACGAGCAGTACTTC	CASSLGGNSYEQYF
TRBV7-2	.	TRBJ2-3	16	TRBD2	TGTGCCAGCAGCCCCCCCGGGGGAGGGCCTGCAGATACGCAGTATTTT	CASSPPGGGPADTQYF
TRBV7-2	.	TRBJ2-1	12	.	TGTGCCAGCGCGGACTCGCACAATGAGCAGTTCTTC	CASADSHNEQFF
TRBV4-3	.	TRBJ2-5	18	TRBD2	TGCGCCAGCAGCCAAGGGGGTCTAGCGGGGCTCACCCAAGAGACCCAGTACTTC	CASSQGGLAGLTQETQYF
TRBV19	.	TRBJ1-3	14	.	TGTGCCAGTAACGCCCGGGGGGGCTCAGACACCATATATTTT	CASNARGGSDTIYF
TRBV28	.	TRBJ1-1	11	.	TGTGCCAGCATTTGGGAGGGTAAAGCTTTCTTT	CASIWEGKAFF
TRBV5-1	.	TRBJ2-1	15	.	TGCGCCAGCAGCTTGACAGGGAGCTCCTACAATGAGCAGTTCTTC	CASSLTGSSYNEQFF
TRBV30	.	TRBJ1-1	12	.	TGTGCCTGGAGTGTATCAGGCAGGGATACTTTCTTT	CAWSVSGRDTFF
TRBV18	.	TRBJ1-1	15	TRBD1	TGTGCCAGCTCACCCTGGACAGGATCAGGCACTGAAGCTTTCTTT	CASSPWTGSGTEAFF
TRBV15	.	TRBJ1-4	13	.	TGTGCCACGGACGCGGGCCGGGGTGAAAAACTGTTTTTT	CATDAGRGEKLFF
TRBV10-3	.	TRBJ2-2	12	.	TGTGCCACGCGACAGTTCACCGGGGAGCTGTTTTTT	CATRQFTGELFF
TRBV7-2	.	TRBJ1-1	15	.	TGTGCCAGCACCCGAATGTGGGAGGGGAACACTGAAGCTTTCTTT	CASTRMWEGNTEAFF
TRBV9	.	TRBJ2-3	15	TRBD1	TGTGCCAGCAGCCCTCGGACAGGGTACACAGATACGCAGTATTTT	CASSPRTGYTDTQYF